Only a few counts were recorded for the clone carrying this TCR beta chain. The sample comes from a study of shared clonotypes between healthy human individuals. Whole-study context: Per-donor plates numbered three CD4 naive, three CD4 memory, two CD8 naive and one CD8 memory.

Once extracted for a subset, genomic DNA was divided evenly among several immunoSEQ plates. This table comes from immunoSEQ multiplex PCR, and its TCRdb copy is limited to in-frame clones, with some not included. The data hold 100,000 or so clones, with 55% to 70% observed a single time. The CDR3 sequence is 16 residues long. After removal of 0 bases from V and 4 bases from J, the junction contained 4 bases not matched to a gene. Germline CDR1 is MNHEY and CDR2 is SVGAGI. Sequencing was carried out using memory CD8+ T cells sorted from blood. Subset specified: CD45RO+ cells pooled with CCR7-negative TemRA cells. The rearrangement joins TRBV6-5 to TRBJ2-2; the match to TRBD1 covers 8 bases. The source of this sequence is a woman in her twenties or thirties in good health. The CDR3 nucleotides are TGTGCCAGCAGTTACTCTTCCGACAGGGGCACCGGGGAGCTGTTTTTT. It translates to CASSYSSDRGTGELFF.